Listed here are 17 T cell receptor beta chains from one sample, sequenced in a study of prognosis after radiotherapy for stage I lung cancer. Starting from genomic DNA, TCR beta CDR3 was amplified through two-round multiplex PCR. Primers specific to each TRBV and TRBJ gene were used in first-round PCR. TCRdb passed the multiplex PCR reads through MiXCR, listing each CDR3 protein once. The sample consists of fewer than 25,000 distinct CDR3 sequences, roughly 55% of them appearing once. Source: PBMCs, taken before or after stereotactic body radiation therapy (not recorded which). The receptors come from a donor at least 50 years old with non-small cell lung cancer.

V usage is TRBV27 and J usage is TRBJ2-7; 7 nucleotides agree with TRBD1. V gave up 6 bases and J gave up 2 bases; unmatched junction bases: 7. CDR3 length equals 14 residues. Germline assignment: CDR1 MNHEY and CDR2 SMNVEV (reference sequence). The CDR3 sequence is CASSYRQGTYEQYF. The CDR3 DNA reads as TGTGCCAGCAGCTACCGACAGGGAACCTACGAGCAGTACTTC.

By sample share, this clonotype is medium-sized (0.01 to 0.1%). V usage is TRBV7-2 and J usage is TRBJ2-7; 7 bases agree with TRBD1. Looked up from germline, CDR1 is SGHTA and CDR2 is FQGNSA. V lost 5 bases to trimming and J lost 3 bases; unmatched junction nucleotides: 10. The CDR3 is 15 amino acids. The CDR3 nucleotides are TGTGCCAGCAGCCAGACCAGGGGGAAGGGCTACGAGCAGTACTTC. Its protein product is CASSQTRGKGYEQYF. Filled out from reference TRBV7-2 and TRBJ2-7, the complete variable domain reads GAGVSQSPSNKVTEKGKDVELRCDPISGHTALYWYRQSLGQGLEFLIYFQGNSAPDKSGLPSDRFSAERTGGSVSTLTIQRTQQEDSAVYLCASSQTRGKGYEQYFGPGTRLTVT.

Judged by abundance, this clonotype is medium-sized. The chain uses TRBV11-2 and TRBJ2-1, with 8 bases that match TRBD2. The V segment lost 5 bases and the J segment 5 bases; nucleotides outside the gene matches: 8. This CDR3 has 15 residues. Germline loops: CDR1 SGHAT, CDR2 FQNNGV. As DNA, the CDR3 is TGTGCCAGCAGCCTATTTAGCGGGAATAACAATGAGCAGTTCTTC. Encoded protein: CASSLFSGNNNEQFF.

This chain connects TRBV6-1 to TRBJ1-2, with D perhaps TRBD1 (6 bases). Germline V gene sequence: CDR1 MNHNS, CDR2 SASEGT. Trimming cost V 1 base and J 4 bases, with 13 bases left between them. The CDR3 loop spans 15 amino acids. The DNA of the CDR3 is TGTGCCAGCAGTGAAGTCTGGGGGGGCGGCTATGGCTACACCTTC. Its protein is CASSEVWGGGYGYTF.

With respect to this clonotype: This sequence may be a read error, since a much larger clone differs from it by one base. The rearrangement uses TRBV6-9 and TRBJ2-7, with D hard to call. The CDR3 consists of 14 residues. Per the germline V gene, CDR1 is MNHGY and CDR2 is SVAAGI. The CDR3 protein is CARSYGQNIYEQYF. In nucleotides, the CDR3 is TGTGCCAGAAGTTACGGGCAGAATATATACGAGCAGTACTTC.

This chain uses TRBV7-9 with TRBJ2-7; D is perhaps TRBD1 or TRBD2 (5 bases each). The CDR3 spans 14 residues. The ends were cut back, 5 bases at V and 4 bases at J, with 15 bases in the middle. The germline CDR1 and CDR2 sequences are SEHNR and FQNEAQ (reference sequence). The CDR3 DNA follows: TGTGCCAGCAGCGCCGGGACCGGGCAGTACGAGCAGTACTTC. Its translation is CASSAGTGQYEQYF.

This clonotype was observed at least ten times. The gene calls are TRBV28 and TRBJ1-2, with 8 positions matching TRBD1. The length of the CDR3 is 16 residues. Germline V gene data show CDR1 as MDHEN and CDR2 as SYDVKM. The ends lost 5 bases at V and 6 bases at J; junction bases unmatched: 14. CDR3 DNA: TGTGCCAGCAGTCACAGGGGGGAGGTGCGGTCTAATGGCTACACCTTC. Translated, it gives CASSHRGEVRSNGYTF.

CDR3 coding DNA: TGTGCCAGTAGTATTGGACAGAGCAATCAGCCCCAGCATTTT. Protein sequence: CASSIGQSNQPQHF. V and J are TRBV19 and TRBJ1-5, with D perhaps TRBD1 (6 bases). V was pared by 3 bases and J by 1 base, with 7 bases between. The CDR3 covers 14 residues. Germline V gene data show CDR1 as LNHDA and CDR2 as SQIVND (reference sequence).

This chain joins TRBV6-2 or TRBV6-3 and TRBJ2-1; 7 nucleotides line up with TRBD1. Germline CDR1 reads MNHEY; CDR2 reads SVGEGT. With V trimmed by 5 bases and J by 4 bases, 8 bases remained unmatched. CDR3 size: 15 residues. The CDR3 DNA follows: TGTGCCAGCAGTGACACCGGACAGGCGTACAATGAGCAGTTCTTC. Amino acid sequence: CASSDTGQAYNEQFF.

This clonotype was counted at least ten times. This chain joins TRBV19 and TRBJ1-1, with D tentatively TRBD1 (5 bases). Trimming took 1 base from V and 1 from J, leaving 7 bases between them. The germline V gene encodes CDR1 LNHDA and CDR2 SQIVND (reference sequence). This CDR3 has 14 amino acids. The CDR3 loop reads CASSIGGGNTEAFF. CDR3 in DNA: TGTGCCAGTAGTATAGGGGGGGGGAACACTGAAGCTTTCTTT.

This clonotype was found many times. This rearrangement joins TRBV28 to TRBJ2-7, with a tentative D call TRBD2 (5 bases). V lost 7 bases to trimming and J lost 4 bases, with 14 bases between them. The CDR3 consists of 13 residues. Germline assignment: CDR1 MDHEN and CDR2 SYDVKM. The CDR3 nucleotides read TGTGCCAGCATGGTCGGGATTGGGTACGAGCAGTACTTC. This gives the protein CASMVGIGYEQYF.

V gene TRBV11-3 combines with J gene TRBJ2-1, with D possibly matching TRBD1 (6 bases). The CDR3 totals 15 residues. CDR1 is SGHNT and CDR2 is YENEEA in the germline V gene. V was cut by 1 base and J by 3 bases, with 10 bases left in between. The CDR3 is CASSLGGTLYNEQFF. The CDR3 nucleotides read TGTGCCAGCAGCTTAGGAGGGACACTCTACAATGAGCAGTTCTTC.

As for this clonotype: This likely traces to a read error, being one base from a far larger clone. The J gene is TRBJ1-6, the V gene TRBV6-8, with 7 positions matching TRBD1. CDR1 is MNHGY, CDR2 SAAAGT, per germline. The CDR3 consists of 14 residues. Trimming at V came to 6 bases and at J to 9 bases, leaving 8 bases not matched to a gene. CDR3 amino acids: CASREWYRGSPLHF. In DNA form, the CDR3 reads TGTGCCAGCAGAGAGTGGTACAGGGGTTCACCCCTCCACTTT.

The chain recombines TRBV3-1 with TRBJ2-3; 10 bases fit TRBD2. This CDR3 spans 17 amino acids. The J segment lost 6 bases and the V segment lost 3 bases, leaving 12 bases of the junction unmatched. CDR1 and CDR2 (germline): LGHDT, YNNKEL (reference sequence). The CDR3 region is CASSQSTSGNRVDTQYF. Here the CDR3 DNA reads TGTGCCAGCAGCCAGAGTACTAGCGGGAACCGCGTGGATACGCAGTATTTT.

Relative to its sample, this clonotype is medium-sized (0.01 to 0.1%). V is TRBV12-3 or TRBV12-4 and J is TRBJ2-3; TRBD2 matches at 7 bases. V lost 5 bases to trimming and J lost 2 bases; unmatched junction nucleotides: 1. The CDR3 runs 13 residues. The CDR3 sequence is CASSGTNTDTQYF. DNA for the CDR3: TGTGCCAGCAGTGGGACTAACACAGATACGCAGTATTTT.

This clonotype is a singleton in its sample. The gene calls are TRBV28 and TRBJ2-1; maybe TRBD2 (5 bases). V lost 8 bases, J lost 7 bases, and 24 bases lay in between. CDR3 length: 16 amino acids. Germline V gene sequence: CDR1 MDHEN, CDR2 SYDVKM. The CDR3 DNA reads as TGTGCCAGCTCTCGACTCCGGACTCCTTACCGGAATGAGCAGTTCTTC. It translates to CASSRLRTPYRNEQFF.

In its sample, this clonotype was seen many times. The V gene is TRBV4-1, the J gene TRBJ1-5; D call uncertain. CDR3 length: 18 residues. V lost 0 bases and J 4 bases, leaving 19 bases between the germline ends. In germline, CDR1 is MGHRA, CDR2 YSYEKL. The CDR3 bases are TGCGCCAGCAGCCAAGAAATACCTTCAGCTTTACTAAATCAGCCCCAGCATTTT. This gives the protein CASSQEIPSALLNQPQHF.